In this sample, the clone carrying this TCR beta chain turned up once. Libraries were prepared by immunoSEQ multiplex PCR; TCRdb keeps only in-frame clonotypes and omits some of them. The data hold about 2.4 million clones, with under 95% observed a single time. This sample stems from a study of shared clonotypes between healthy human individuals. Germline V gene data show CDR1 as SGHNT and CDR2 as YYREEE (reference sequence). V lost 2 bases to trimming and J lost 5 bases, with 16 bases between them. This CDR3 is built from 16 residues. Sequenced input: naive CD4+ T cells from PBMCs. Subset defined: CD45RA+ positively selected. The V call is TRBV5-4, the J call TRBJ2-2; either TRBD1 or TRBD2 may supply D (6 bases each). The source is a man between 18 and 35 years old in good health. Some clones in this sample may be carry-over from other donors' samples. CDR3 sequence (DNA): TGTGCCAGCAGCTTTGGTTTAGGAGGGGGGACCGGGGAGCTGTTTTTT. Translating it yields CASSFGLGGGTGELFF.